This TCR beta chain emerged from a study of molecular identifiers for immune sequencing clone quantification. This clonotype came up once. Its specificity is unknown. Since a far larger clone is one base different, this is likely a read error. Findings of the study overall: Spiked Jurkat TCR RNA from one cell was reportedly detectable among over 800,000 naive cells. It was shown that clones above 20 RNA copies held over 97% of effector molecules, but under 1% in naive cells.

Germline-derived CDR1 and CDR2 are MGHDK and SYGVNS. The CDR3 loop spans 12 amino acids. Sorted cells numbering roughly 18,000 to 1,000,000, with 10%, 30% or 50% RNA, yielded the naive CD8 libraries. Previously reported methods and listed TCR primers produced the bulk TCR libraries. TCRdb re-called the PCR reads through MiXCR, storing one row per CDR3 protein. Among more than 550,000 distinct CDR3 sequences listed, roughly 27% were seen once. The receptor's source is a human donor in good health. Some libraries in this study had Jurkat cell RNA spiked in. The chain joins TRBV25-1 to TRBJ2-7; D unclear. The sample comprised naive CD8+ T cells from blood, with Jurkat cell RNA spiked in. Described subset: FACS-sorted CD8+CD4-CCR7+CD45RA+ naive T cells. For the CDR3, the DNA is TGTGTCAGCAGTAGTGGGTCGTACGAGCAGTACTTC. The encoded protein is CVSSSGSYEQYF.